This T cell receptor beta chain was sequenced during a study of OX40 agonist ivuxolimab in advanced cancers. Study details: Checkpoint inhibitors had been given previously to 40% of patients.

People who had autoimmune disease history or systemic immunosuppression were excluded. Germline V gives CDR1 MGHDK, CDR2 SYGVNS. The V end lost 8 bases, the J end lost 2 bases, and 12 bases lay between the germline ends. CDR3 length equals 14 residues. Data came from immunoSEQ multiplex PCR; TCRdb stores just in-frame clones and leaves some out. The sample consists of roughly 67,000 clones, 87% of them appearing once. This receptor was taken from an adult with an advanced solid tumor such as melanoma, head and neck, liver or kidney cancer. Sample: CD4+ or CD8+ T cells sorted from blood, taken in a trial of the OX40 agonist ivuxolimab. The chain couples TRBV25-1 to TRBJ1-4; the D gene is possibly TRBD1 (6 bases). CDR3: CASATGTTNEKLFF. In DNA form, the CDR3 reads TGTGCCAGCGCAACAGGGACCACTAATGAAAAACTGTTTTTT.